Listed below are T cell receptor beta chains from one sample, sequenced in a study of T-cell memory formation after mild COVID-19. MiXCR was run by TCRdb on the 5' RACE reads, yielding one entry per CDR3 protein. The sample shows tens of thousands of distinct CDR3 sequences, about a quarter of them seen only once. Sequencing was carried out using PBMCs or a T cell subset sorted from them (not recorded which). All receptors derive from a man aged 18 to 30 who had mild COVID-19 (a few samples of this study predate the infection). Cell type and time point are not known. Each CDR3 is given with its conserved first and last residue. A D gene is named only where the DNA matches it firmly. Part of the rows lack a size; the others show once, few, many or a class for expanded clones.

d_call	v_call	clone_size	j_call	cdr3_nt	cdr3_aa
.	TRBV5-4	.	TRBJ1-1	TGTGCCAGCAGGCGCATAGGGGGACAAAAGAACACTGAAGCTTTCTTT	CASRRIGGQKNTEAFF
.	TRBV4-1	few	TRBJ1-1	TGCGCCAGCAGCCAAGGTAGTGAAGCTTTCTTT	CASSQGSEAFF
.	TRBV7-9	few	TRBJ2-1	TGTGCCAGCAGTCCAGTGAAAGTCTATGAGCAGTTCTTC	CASSPVKVYEQFF
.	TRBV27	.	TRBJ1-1	TGTGCCAGCAGTTCCCGGACGGACGGGAAGGCTGAAGCTTTCTTT	CASSSRTDGKAEAFF
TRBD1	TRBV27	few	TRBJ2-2	TGTGCCAGCAGTTCCGGGACAGCCACCGGGGAGCTGTTTTTT	CASSSGTATGELFF
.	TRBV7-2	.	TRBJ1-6	TGTGCCAGCAGATTAAATTCACCCCTCCACTTT	CASRLNSPLHF
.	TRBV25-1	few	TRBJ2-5	TGTGCCACGTTCCAAGAGACCCAGTACTTC	CATFQETQYF
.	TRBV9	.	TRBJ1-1	TGTGCCAGCAGCGTAGCGGGGAACACTGAAGCTTTCTTT	CASSVAGNTEAFF
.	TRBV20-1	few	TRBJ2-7	TGCAGTGCTAGAGCGAAAGGTCCCGAGCAGTACTTC	CSARAKGPEQYF
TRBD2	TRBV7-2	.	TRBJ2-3	TGTGCCAGCAGCTCCCCACTAGCGGGGGGTGCAGATACGCAGTATTTT	CASSSPLAGGADTQYF
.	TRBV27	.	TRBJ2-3	TGTGCCAGCAGTTCGGGACCCGCCCGGTCGGATGATACGCAGTATTTT	CASSSGPARSDDTQYF
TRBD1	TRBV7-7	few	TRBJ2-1	TGTGCTAGCAGCTCTTGGGGGACAGGGGGCGATGAGCAGTTCTTC	CASSSWGTGGDEQFF
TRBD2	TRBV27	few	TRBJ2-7	TGTGCCAGCAGTCGATTGAGCCTAGCGGGGGGATTTGGCGAGCAGTACTTC	CASSRLSLAGGFGEQYF
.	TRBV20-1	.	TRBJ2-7	TGCAGTGCCCCTCTGACAGGAGGGGGATCCTACGAGCAGTACTTC	CSAPLTGGGSYEQYF
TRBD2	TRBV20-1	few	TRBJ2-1	TGCAGTGCTAGGATTAGCGGGGGGACCCCTGAGCAGTTCTTC	CSARISGGTPEQFF
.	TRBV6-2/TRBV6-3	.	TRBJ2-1	TGTGCCAGCAGTTACAGGGAGACTAAAATTGAGCAGTTCTTC	CASSYRETKIEQFF
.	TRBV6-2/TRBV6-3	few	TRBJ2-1	TGTGCCAGCAACCTCTGGGGGAATGAGCAGTTCTTC	CASNLWGNEQFF
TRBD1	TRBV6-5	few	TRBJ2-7	TGTGCCAGCAGTCACAGGGGCGGTAACGAGCAGTACTTC	CASSHRGGNEQYF
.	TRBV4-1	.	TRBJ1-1	TGCGCCAGCAGCCAAAGAGAGAACACTGAAGCTTTCTTT	CASSQRENTEAFF
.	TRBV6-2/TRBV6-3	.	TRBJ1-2	TGTGCCAGCAGTTACGTCCAGTCGGGTGGCTACACCTTC	CASSYVQSGGYTF
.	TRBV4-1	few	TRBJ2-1	TGCGCCAGCAGCCACACTAGTGTCGGAAGCTCCTACAATGAGCAGTTCTTC	CASSHTSVGSSYNEQFF
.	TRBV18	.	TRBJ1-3	TGTGCCAGCTCACCAGGAATAGGCATCTCTGGAAACACCATATATTTT	CASSPGIGISGNTIYF
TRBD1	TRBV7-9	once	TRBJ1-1	TGTGCCAGCAGCTCCGGACAGGGGGCCAACACTGAAGCTTTCTTT	CASSSGQGANTEAFF
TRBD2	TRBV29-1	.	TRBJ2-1	TGCAGCGTTGAAGATTGGAGTAGCGGGGCGGGGGATGAGCAGTTCTTC	CSVEDWSSGAGDEQFF
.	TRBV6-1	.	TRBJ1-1	TGTGCCAGCAGTGAGCTCGGGGGTGAGGCTTTCTTT	CASSELGGEAFF
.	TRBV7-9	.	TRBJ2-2	TGTGCCAGCAATGGCGGAGACGGGGAGCTGTTTTTT	CASNGGDGELFF
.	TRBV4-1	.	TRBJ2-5	TGCGCCAGCAGCCACCCCGTGGGGAGGGAGACCCAGTACTTC	CASSHPVGRETQYF
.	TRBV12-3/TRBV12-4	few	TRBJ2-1	TGTGCCAGCAGTTTCGTAGGGGGGATCGATGAGCAGTTCTTC	CASSFVGGIDEQFF
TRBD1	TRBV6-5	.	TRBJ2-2	TGTGCCAGCAGTTACGCCGGGACAGGGATTATCGGGGAGCTGTTTTTT	CASSYAGTGIIGELFF
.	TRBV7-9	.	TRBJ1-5	TGTGCCAGCAGCTCCGCCCGGGGCTCTCAGCCCCAGCATTTT	CASSSARGSQPQHF
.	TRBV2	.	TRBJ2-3	TGTGCCAGCAGCGAGACTGGAGATACGCAGTATTTT	CASSETGDTQYF
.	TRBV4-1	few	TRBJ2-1	TGCGCCAGCGGGTCCTTAGGGAATAATGAGCAGTTCTTC	CASGSLGNNEQFF
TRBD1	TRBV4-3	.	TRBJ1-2	TGCGCCAGCAGCCAGGGGACAGGGACGATTAACTATGGCTACACCTTC	CASSQGTGTINYGYTF
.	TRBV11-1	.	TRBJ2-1	TGTGCCAGCAGCTTAGGAGGACGAGGAGGGCGGCCCTACAATGAGCAGTTCTTC	CASSLGGRGGRPYNEQFF
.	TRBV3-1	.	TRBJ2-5	TGTGCCAGCAGCCAAGACCACAGGGTGCAAGAGACCCAGTACTTC	CASSQDHRVQETQYF
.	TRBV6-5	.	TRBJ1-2	TGTGCCAGCAGTTGGGACACCTATGGCTACACCTTC	CASSWDTYGYTF
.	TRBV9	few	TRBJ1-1	TGTGCCAGCAGCGTAGGAGGTGGGGACCCTGAAGCTTTCTTT	CASSVGGGDPEAFF
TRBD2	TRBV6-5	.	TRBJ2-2	TGTGCCAGCAGTTCGGGGGGCACCGGGGAGCTGTTTTTT	CASSSGGTGELFF
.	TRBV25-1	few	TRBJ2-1	TGTGCCAGCAGTGATGGGTGGGCGAATGAGCAGTTCTTC	CASSDGWANEQFF
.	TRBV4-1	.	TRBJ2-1	TGCGCCAGCAGCCAAGTTGCGGGGAGGTTTGATGAGCAGTTCTTC	CASSQVAGRFDEQFF
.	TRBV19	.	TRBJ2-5	TGTGCCAGTAGTAACCCCGCGTGGGGTAAGGAAGAGACCCAGTACTTC	CASSNPAWGKEETQYF
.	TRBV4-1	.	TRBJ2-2	TGCGCCAGCAGCGGAACGGATTCGAACACCGGGGAGCTGTTTTTT	CASSGTDSNTGELFF
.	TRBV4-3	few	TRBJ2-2	TGCGCCAGCAGCCGAGGCCCCGGGACTCCCCTCGAGGAGGCCGGGGAGCTGTTTTTT	CASSRGPGTPLEEAGELFF
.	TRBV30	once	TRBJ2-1	TGTGCCTGGAGTCCCCCGACAGGTTGTTACAATGAGCAGTTCTTC	CAWSPPTGCYNEQFF
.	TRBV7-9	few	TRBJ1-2	TGTGCCAGCAGCCCACTCTCGGGCCAGCCTTTATATGGCTACACCTTC	CASSPLSGQPLYGYTF
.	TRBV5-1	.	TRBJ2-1	TGCGCAAGCAGCTTCCCCAGGGCTAACTACAATGAGCAGTTCTTC	CASSFPRANYNEQFF
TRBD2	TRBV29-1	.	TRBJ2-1	TGCAGCGTTTTGGGACTAGCGGTAGAGCAGTTCTTC	CSVLGLAVEQFF
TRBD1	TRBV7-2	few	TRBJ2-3	TGTGCCAGCAGCGCCGGGACAGGGGCCACAGATACGCAGTATTTT	CASSAGTGATDTQYF
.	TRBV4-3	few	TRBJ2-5	TGCGCCAGCAGCCTCCGGAGCGAAGAGACCCAGTACTTC	CASSLRSEETQYF
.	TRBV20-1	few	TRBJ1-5	TGCAGTGCCGTGGGACTGTATAGCAATCAGCCCCAGCATTTT	CSAVGLYSNQPQHF